What follows is one T cell receptor (beta chain) and its context. Clones were read by immunoSEQ multiplex PCR, and TCRdb kept only the in-frame ones, dropping some. The data contain some 71,000 clones, 95% to 97% of them singletons. The source of the sample is a study of technical replicates of blood from several donors. The V segment lost 3 bases and the J segment 10 bases; nucleotides outside the gene matches: 4. In germline, CDR1 is SGHAT, CDR2 FQNNGV. This CDR3 comprises 13 residues. The chain employs TRBV11-2 and TRBJ2-1; 9 bases line up with TRBD2. This sequence was found in a human donor in good health. Sequenced: T cells isolated from PBMCs. The DNA for the CDR3 is TGTGCCAGCAGCTTGGACCTAGCGGGGGAGCAGTTCTTC. Protein: CASSLDLAGEQFF. The full variable domain, with the rest looked up from reference TRBV11-2 and TRBJ2-1, is EAGVAQSPRYKIIEKRQSVAFWCNPISGHATLYWYQQILGQGPKLLIQFQNNGVVDDSQLPKDRFSAERLKGVDSTLKIQPAKLEDSAVYLCASSLDLAGEQFFGPGTRLTVL.